The source of this T cell receptor beta chain is a study of type 1 regulatory T cells. Background on the study: An in vitro protocol generated T-allo10, a Tr1-enriched, alloantigen-specific CD4 T cell product.

A note on this clonotype: Its antigen is unidentified.

CDR1 SEHNR and CDR2 FQNEAQ come from the germline V gene (reference sequence). CDR3 length equals 14 residues. The ends lost 4 bases at V and 8 bases at J; junction bases unmatched: 5. TCRdb re-derived calls from the reads in MiXCR, one entry per CDR3 protein. This table holds under 75,000 distinct CDR3 sequences, less than 25% found once. Whole-study findings and limits: Type 1 regulatory T cells had a more restricted TCR repertoire than non-type 1 regulatory T cells.

Material for sequencing was cultured type 1 regulatory T (Tr1) cells, either the whole culture or a sorted fraction (not recorded which). This chain connects TRBV7-9 to TRBJ1-4, with 9 bases fitting TRBD1. This receptor was taken from a human donor in good health. This CDR3 reads CASSWTGVGEKLFF. CDR3 nucleotide sequence: TGTGCCAGCAGCTGGACAGGGGTCGGAGAAAAACTGTTTTTT.